The 10 T cell receptor beta chains below all came from one sample that was sequenced in a study of T cell repertoires in cytomegalovirus infection. Each CDR3 protein gets one entry after TCRdb re-called the reads with MiXCR. Of about 400,000 distinct CDR3 sequences in the sample, 34% were seen once. These receptors lack a known antigen. The sample here was cultured PBMCs, taken from culture after CMV antigen stimulation. The receptors originated from a human donor in good health (CMV status not recorded). Some clones in this sample may be carry-over from other donors' samples.

A note on this clonotype: Its ends do not fully match the called genes, so a read error is possible. The chain couples TRBV4-1 to TRBJ2-3, with D possibly TRBD2 on 5 matching bases. This CDR3 region has 14 residues. The germline V gene encodes CDR1 MGHRA and CDR2 YSYEKL. The CDR3 DNA follows: TGCGCCAGCAGCAAAGAGACTATCGCAGATACGCAGTATTTT. It translates to CASSKETIADTQYF.

In DNA form, the CDR3 reads TGTGCCAGCAGCCGGGAGGGAAAAGAGACCCAGTACTTC. Protein product: CASSREGKETQYF. The chain couples TRBV7-9 to TRBJ2-5; TRBD2 agrees at 8 bases. This CDR3 is built from 13 residues. Germline CDR1 reads SEHNR; CDR2 reads FQNEAQ (reference sequence). With V trimmed by 5 bases and J by 3 bases, 2 bases remained unmatched.

This clonotype was observed once. The rearrangement joins TRBV15 to TRBJ2-1; 7 bases align to TRBD2. The CDR3 totals 14 residues. The J segment lost 9 bases and the V segment lost 0 bases, leaving 5 bases of the junction unmatched. Germline values: CDR1 LNHNV, CDR2 YYDKDF (reference sequence). CDR3 DNA sequence: TGTGCCACCAGCAGAGATAGTTGGGAGGGTGAGCAGTTCTTC. This encodes CATSRDSWEGEQFF.

This clonotype was recorded a few times. This chain links TRBV7-2 with TRBJ2-1; the D is unclear. Germline CDR1 is SGHTA and CDR2 is FQGNSA. The CDR3 has 11 residues. The V end lost 5 bases, the J end lost 8 bases, and 7 bases lay between the germline ends. CDR3 sequence reads: CASSPSDEQFF. The CDR3 DNA reads as TGTGCCAGCAGCCCAAGCGATGAGCAGTTCTTC.

This clonotype has just a few counts. The rearrangement joins TRBV20-1 to TRBJ2-3; maybe TRBD1 (7 bases). V was shortened by 3 bases and J by 1 base, with 20 bases between the two germline ends. The germline V gene has CDR1 DFQATT and CDR2 SNEGSKA (reference sequence). This CDR3 is built from 17 residues. In nucleotides, the CDR3 is TGCAGTGCTAGGATGTCAGGGGGGATAGCGGGCACAGATACGCAGTATTTT. Its protein is CSARMSGGIAGTDTQYF.

The CDR3 sequence is CASSLGPGGGKQYV. Written as DNA, the CDR3 is TGTGCCAGCAGCTTAGGTCCAGGGGGAGGCAAGCAGTACGTC. The chain uses TRBV7-8 and TRBJ2-7; D may be TRBD1 (7 bases). The ends were cut back, 1 base at V and 8 bases at J, with 15 bases in the middle. There are 14 residues in the CDR3. Germline V gene sequence: CDR1 SGHVS, CDR2 FQNEAQ.

V is TRBV15 and J is TRBJ1-1; D perhaps matches TRBD1 (5 bases). The CDR3 length is 15 residues. Germline CDR1 reads LNHNV; CDR2 reads YYDKDF (reference sequence). The germline V and J ends were trimmed by 0 bases and 7 bases, with 15 bases remaining between them. The CDR3 region is CATSRDTAGWDEAFF. The CDR3 nucleotides are TGTGCCACCAGCAGAGACACGGCAGGGTGGGATGAAGCTTTCTTT.

V and J are TRBV27 and TRBJ2-7, with D tentatively TRBD1 or TRBD2 (6 bases each). This CDR3 is built from 15 residues. Germline V lookup: CDR1 MNHEY, CDR2 SMNVEV (reference sequence). V shed 3 bases and J shed 0 bases, with 12 bases lying between them. The CDR3 reads CASSFRGAPSYEQYF. Written as DNA, the CDR3 is TGTGCCAGCAGTTTTAGGGGGGCACCCTCCTACGAGCAGTACTTC.

This clonotype has only one observation. V usage is TRBV6-2 or TRBV6-3 and J usage is TRBJ1-1; maybe TRBD1 (6 bases). This CDR3 region has 14 residues. Germline assignment: CDR1 MNHEY and CDR2 SVGEGT. Trimming shortened V by 6 bases and J by 4 bases, and 15 bases separated the two germline ends. CDR3 protein: CASRNHQGSTEAFF. CDR3 sequence (DNA): TGTGCCAGCAGGAACCACCAGGGGAGCACTGAAGCTTTCTTT.

The chain has TRBV19 and TRBJ2-1; 7 positions match TRBD2. Germline lookup yields CDR1 LNHDA and CDR2 SQIVND (reference sequence). J was trimmed by 7 bases and V by 5 bases; bases with no gene match: 14. There are 16 residues in the CDR3. CDR3 amino acids: CASSVLTSLRSNEQFF. Here the CDR3 DNA reads TGTGCCAGTAGTGTCCTGACTAGCCTGAGGTCAAATGAGCAGTTCTTC. Combining the CDR3 with reference TRBV19 and TRBJ2-1 gives the whole variable domain DGGITQSPKYLFRKEGQNVTLSCEQNLNHDAMYWYRQDPGQGLRLIYYSQIVNDFQKGDIAEGYSVSREKKESFPLTVTSAQKNPTAFYLCASSVLTSLRSNEQFFGPGTRLTVL.